These 27 T cell receptor beta chains came from one sample sequenced in a study of blood T cell repertoires in COVID-19 (TCRdb year 2020). The receptor library was made with the immunoSEQ multiplex PCR assay. Drawn from immuneACCESS, this table holds only the in-frame rearrangements with V and J called that TCRdb kept. Clones are partly lost; checked studies trace under half to an unresolved V gene and leave the rest unexplained. A total of around 310,000 clones appear in this sample, about 90% of them only once. The ten largest clones take up 1% of the sample. The material sequenced was peripheral blood. The receptors were sampled from a woman between 40 and 55 years old with COVID-19, enrolled during active disease.

The chain couples TRBV5-1 to TRBJ2-1, with a possible D match to TRBD2 (5 bases). CDR1 is SGHRS, CDR2 YFSETQ, per germline. V lost 0 bases and J lost 9, with 13 bases in between. CDR3 length: 14 amino acids. Here the CDR3 reads CASSLGEILGEQFF. The CDR3, as DNA: TGCGCCAGCAGCTTGGGGGAGATTCTGGGTGAGCAGTTCTTC.

This rearrangement joins TRBV9 to TRBJ1-5, with D unclear. CDR1 and CDR2 (germline): SGDLS, YYNGEE. The CDR3 contains 15 residues. Trimming removed 4 bases from V and 7 bases from J, with 18 bases in between. The CDR3 is CASSLEGGNGQPQHF. In DNA, the CDR3 is TGTGCCAGCAGCTTAGAAGGCGGGAACGGCCAGCCCCAGCATTTT.

The chain links TRBV9 to TRBJ2-7; D perhaps matches TRBD1 (7 bases). Germline V gene data show CDR1 as SGDLS and CDR2 as YYNGEE. The length of the CDR3 is 17 residues. V lost 0 bases, J lost 4 bases, and 20 bases lay in between. The CDR3: CASSVEGQGGLKYEQYF. CDR3 sequence (DNA): TGTGCCAGCAGCGTAGAAGGTCAGGGGGGCCTAAAGTACGAGCAGTACTTC.

This clone has more than one count but fewer than ten. The chain is built from TRBV12-5 and TRBJ1-5, with no clear D. V was cut by 3 bases and J by 2 bases, with 5 bases left in between. CDR3 length: 13 residues. Germline CDR1 and CDR2: LGHNT and FRNRAP. CDR3 loop: CASGFTGNQPQHF. CDR3 sequence (DNA): TGTGCTAGTGGTTTTACGGGCAATCAGCCCCAGCATTTT. The full variable domain, with the rest looked up from reference TRBV12-5 and TRBJ1-5, is DARVTQTPRHKVTEMGQEVTMRCQPILGHNTVFWYRQTMMQGLELLAYFRNRAPLDDSGMPKDRFSAEMPDATLATLKIQPSEPRDSAVYFCASGFTGNQPQHFGDGTRLSIL.

This clone was picked up one time. The V call is TRBV30, the J call TRBJ2-2; TRBD2 matches 9 bases. J was trimmed by 3 bases and V by 2 bases; bases with no gene match: 10. This CDR3 contains 17 residues. Germline lookup yields CDR1 GTSNPN and CDR2 SVGIG (reference sequence). This CDR3 is CAWSPPRGGGYTGELFF. The CDR3 bases are TGTGCCTGGAGTCCCCCGCGGGGGGGAGGATACACCGGGGAGCTGTTTTTT.

The chain employs TRBV3-1 (or the pseudogene TRBV3-2) and TRBJ1-4, with D perhaps matching TRBD1 (6 bases). The CDR3 loop spans 14 amino acids. Germline CDR1 reads LGHDT; CDR2 reads YNNKEL (reference sequence). Trimming removed 4 bases from V and 6 bases from J, with 12 bases in between. The CDR3 sequence: CASSRGGAYEKLFF. DNA of the CDR3: TGTGCCAGCAGCCGAGGGGGGGCGTATGAAAAACTGTTTTTT.

For the CDR3, the DNA is TGTGCCAGCAGTTCCCGGACTAGCGGAAATCAGTACTTC. Translating it yields CASSSRTSGNQYF. This chain uses TRBV12-3 or TRBV12-4 with TRBJ2-4; TRBD2 aligns across 10 bases. Unmatched junction bases numbered 6, after V lost 4 bases and J lost 12 bases. CDR3 length equals 13 residues.

The chain links TRBV4-1 to TRBJ2-2, with TRBD2 matching 7 bases. Trimming took 3 bases from V and 7 from J; bases not matched to a gene: 11. This CDR3 is built from 16 residues. In germline, CDR1 is MGHRA, CDR2 YSYEKL. The CDR3 loop is CASSQTAGVYVGELFF. For the CDR3, the DNA is TGCGCCAGCAGCCAGACGGCGGGAGTTTATGTCGGGGAGCTGTTTTTT.

The chain carries TRBV28 and TRBJ2-7; D is uncertain. The CDR3 contains 13 residues. V lost 3 bases and J lost 7, with 13 bases in between. The germline V gene encodes CDR1 MDHEN and CDR2 SYDVKM. In nucleotides, the CDR3 is TGTGCCAGCAGTTTGGGCCTGATTGGGGAGCAGTACTTC. It yields the protein CASSLGLIGEQYF.

V gene TRBV10-3 combines with J gene TRBJ1-5; the D is unclear. The V gene lost 2 bases and the J gene lost 4 bases, with 9 bases spanning the gap. The V gene's germline CDR1 is ENHRY and CDR2 SYGVKD. This CDR3 is 14 amino acids long. Here the CDR3 reads CAISENEENQPQHF. CDR3 nucleotides: TGTGCCATCAGTGAGAATGAGGAGAATCAGCCCCAGCATTTT.

The chain carries TRBV7-2 and TRBJ1-1; D gene unclear. Germline values: CDR1 SGHTA, CDR2 FQGNSA. With 2 bases removed from V and 8 bases from J, the gap between germline ends came to 15 bases. CDR3 length equals 14 residues. The CDR3 loop is CASSLQGRPVEAFF. DNA for the CDR3: TGTGCCAGCAGCTTACAAGGGAGACCCGTGGAAGCTTTCTTT.

This chain connects TRBV28 to TRBJ2-5, with 10 positions matching TRBD1. This CDR3 comprises 14 residues. Germline CDR1 and CDR2: MDHEN and SYDVKM. After removal of 4 bases from V and 9 bases from J, the junction contained 8 bases not matched to a gene. CDR3 nucleotides: TGTGCCAGCAGTTCGACAGGGGGCGAGGGGGCCCAGTACTTC. It specifies CASSSTGGEGAQYF. Combining the CDR3 with reference TRBV28 and TRBJ2-5 gives the whole variable domain DVKVTQSSRYLVKRTGEKVFLECVQDMDHENMFWYRQDPGLGLRLIYFSYDVKMKEKGDIPEGYSVSREKKERFSLILESASTNQTSMYLCASSSTGGEGAQYFGPGTRLLVL.

This clone was picked up one time. The rearrangement links TRBV6-2 or TRBV6-3 to TRBJ1-5; 8 positions agree with TRBD1. The V segment lost 4 bases and the J segment 0 bases; nucleotides outside the gene matches: 8. Germline V CDR1 and CDR2: MNHEY, SVGEGT. The CDR3 covers 17 residues. The CDR3 region is CASSSGQVQYSNQPQHF. CDR3 sequence (DNA): TGTGCCAGCAGTTCGGGACAGGTTCAATATAGCAATCAGCCCCAGCATTTT.

The gene calls are TRBV20-1 and TRBJ2-1; no firm D call. V was clipped by 6 bases and J by 3 bases, with 6 bases between them. CDR3 size: 11 residues. CDR1 and CDR2 from the germline V gene are DFQATT and SNEGSKA (reference sequence). The CDR3 coding sequence is TGCAGTGCAACAAACTACAATGAGCAGTTCTTC. Translated, it gives CSATNYNEQFF.

The J gene is TRBJ1-3, the V gene TRBV6-2 or TRBV6-3; D gene uncertain. Germline loops: CDR1 MNHEY, CDR2 SVGEGT. This CDR3 has 17 residues. V was pared by 3 bases and J by 0 bases, with 15 bases between. The CDR3 reads CASSYGLGLNSGNTIYF. The CDR3 DNA sequence: TGTGCCAGCAGTTATGGGCTCGGACTGAACTCTGGAAACACCATATATTTT.

This sequence joins TRBV7-9 and TRBJ1-5; D is possibly TRBD1 (5 bases). Germline lookup yields CDR1 SEHNR and CDR2 FQNEAQ (reference sequence). This CDR3 comprises 15 residues. V gave up 2 bases and J gave up 5 bases, with 13 bases separating them. The CDR3 coding sequence is TGTGCCAGCAGCTTAAGGGGAGGTGTCGATCAGCCCCAGCATTTT. It translates to CASSLRGGVDQPQHF.

This sequence joins TRBV4-2 and TRBJ2-5, with 13 bases identical to TRBD2. V lost 3 bases and J lost 2; bases outside the gene matches: 9. The CDR3 totals 18 residues. The germline V gene has CDR1 LGHNA and CDR2 YNFKEQ. The CDR3 loop is CASSQGPGLAGSQETQYF. CDR3 nucleotide sequence: TGTGCCAGCAGCCAGGGTCCGGGACTAGCGGGGTCGCAAGAGACCCAGTACTTC.

The V call is TRBV5-4, the J call TRBJ2-7; TRBD1 aligns across 10 bases. Germline-derived CDR1 and CDR2 are SGHNT and YYREEE (reference sequence). V gave up 0 bases and J gave up 2 bases; unmatched junction bases: 2. CDR3 size: 15 residues. The CDR3 nucleotides are TGTGCCAGCAGCTTGGGACAGGGGGCAACCTACGAGCAGTACTTC. Residues: CASSLGQGATYEQYF. Variable domain in full (rest from reference TRBV5-4 and TRBJ2-7): ETGVTQSPTHLIKTRGQQVTLRCSSQSGHNTVSWYQQALGQGPQFIFQYYREEENGRGNFPPRFSGLQFPNYSSELNVNALELDDSALYLCASSLGQGATYEQYFGPGTRLTVT.

The chain carries TRBV3-1 (or the pseudogene TRBV3-2) and TRBJ2-2; D is undetermined. This CDR3 comprises 14 residues. Trimming shortened V by 3 bases and J by 1 base, and 6 bases separated the two germline ends. CDR1 LGHDT and CDR2 YNNKEL come from the germline V gene (reference sequence). The CDR3 spells CASSQFVNTGELFF. The DNA of the CDR3 is TGTGCCAGCAGCCAGTTCGTGAACACCGGGGAGCTGTTTTTT.

This chain connects TRBV12-1 to TRBJ2-5; the D call of TRBD2 is as the table states it, not checked on the DNA. TRBV12-1 is a pseudogene segment. There are 16 residues in the CDR3. The CDR3 DNA follows: TGTGCCAGCAGCTTCGTTCAAACCGGGACTAGCGGGGTCCAGTACTTC. Amino acids: CASSFVQTGTSGVQYF.

CDR3 DNA sequence: TGTGCCAGCGGTACAGGGTACGAGCAGTACTTC. Its protein is CASGTGYEQYF. The chain recombines TRBV12-3 or TRBV12-4 with TRBJ2-7; perhaps TRBD1 as D (6 bases). The CDR3 is 11 amino acids. The V end was cut by 8 bases, the J end by 4 bases, with 9 bases between.

The chain employs TRBV10-2 and TRBJ2-4, with 7 nucleotides matching TRBD1. Losses at the gene ends were 2 bases for V and 16 bases for J; bases not matched to a gene: 5. The CDR3 loop spans 11 amino acids. The germline gives CDR1 WSHSY, CDR2 SAAADI. CDR3 in amino acids: CASSERDRAYF. The CDR3 region has the DNA TGCGCCAGCAGTGAGCGAGACAGGGCCTACTTC.

The chain joins TRBV7-8 to TRBJ1-4; unclear D gene. Trimming removed 1 base from V and 8 bases from J, with 11 bases in between. Germline V gene data show CDR1 as SGHVS and CDR2 as FQNEAQ. This CDR3 spans 14 amino acids. Here the CDR3 reads CASSLGPAREKLFF. The CDR3 DNA sequence: TGTGCCAGCAGCTTAGGTCCAGCCAGGGAAAAACTGTTTTTT.

The rearrangement joins TRBV2 to TRBJ2-2; 8 bases align to TRBD1. The V gene end was trimmed by 7 bases and the J gene end by 5 bases; junction bases not matched to a gene: 9. The CDR3 loop spans 15 amino acids. Germline lookup yields CDR1 SNHLY and CDR2 FYNNEI. The CDR3 bases are TGTGCCAGCACGTATCGCAGGGGGCGAACCGGGGAGCTGTTTTTT. As protein: CASTYRRGRTGELFF.

This chain joins TRBV6-4 and TRBJ2-7, with D tentatively TRBD2 (6 bases). The CDR3 is made up of 16 amino acids. V gave up 7 bases and J gave up 0 bases, with 19 bases separating them. Germline CDR1 and CDR2: MRHNA and SNTAGT. In DNA form, the CDR3 reads TGTGCCAGCACCACGCGGGGACGGGGATGCTCCTACGAGCAGTACTTC. It codes for CASTTRGRGCSYEQYF.

The chain is built from TRBV28 and TRBJ2-6; weak D call: TRBD1 (8 bases). The CDR3 has 18 amino acids. Trimming removed 5 bases from V and 1 base from J, with 18 bases in between. The germline V gene has CDR1 MDHEN and CDR2 SYDVKM. The CDR3 sequence: CASSLRTGRASGANVLTF. The CDR3 DNA reads TGTGCCAGCAGTCTTCGGACAGGGAGGGCGTCTGGGGCCAACGTCCTGACTTTC.

The rearrangement uses TRBV19 and TRBJ2-1; 10 bases fit TRBD2. This CDR3 region has 18 residues. V lost 4 bases, J lost 0 bases, and 9 bases stayed unmatched. The germline CDR1 and CDR2 sequences are LNHDA and SQIVND (reference sequence). The CDR3 DNA reads TGTGCCAGTAGTACGGGACTAGCGTTCAGACACTCCTACAATGAGCAGTTCTTC. It codes for CASSTGLAFRHSYNEQFF. Variable domain in full (rest from reference TRBV19 and TRBJ2-1): DGGITQSPKYLFRKEGQNVTLSCEQNLNHDAMYWYRQDPGQGLRLIYYSQIVNDFQKGDIAEGYSVSREKKESFPLTVTSAQKNPTAFYLCASSTGLAFRHSYNEQFFGPGTRLTVL.